The rows below give T cell receptor beta chains drawn from one sample of a study of T cell responses to AZD1222 COVID-19 vaccine. Measured with immunoSEQ multiplex PCR; TCRdb has only the in-frame clones, and not every one. This table holds 110,000 to 150,000 clones, 85% to 95% found once. This specimen consisted of peripheral blood, obtained on day 0 of MenACWY control vaccination. These TCRs come from an adult in good health. CDR3s include the opening cysteine and the closing phenylalanine or tryptophan. Fields, in order: J gene, clone size, V gene, D gene, CDR3 DNA, CDR3 protein. The D gene is left open where the match is weak. Size values are once, few and many counts, or a class for expanded clones, and some rows have none.

J: TRBJ2-7; size: -; V: TRBV10-3; D: TRBD1; DNA: TGTGCCATCAGCGCCGAGGGACAGGGGTTATACGAGCAGTACTTC; CDR3: CAISAEGQGLYEQYF
J: TRBJ1-2; size: -; V: TRBV5-6; D: TRBD1; DNA: TGTGCCAGCAGCTTTTGGGACAGGCGTGGGGGCTACACCTTC; CDR3: CASSFWDRRGGYTF
J: TRBJ2-1; size: -; V: TRBV7-9; D: -; DNA: TGTGCCAGCAGCTTATCACCCAATGAGCAGTTCTTC; CDR3: CASSLSPNEQFF
J: TRBJ2-7; size: -; V: TRBV11-2; D: TRBD2; DNA: TGTGCCAGCAGGCAGAATAGCGGGGGGTCGTACGAGCAGTACTTC; CDR3: CASRQNSGGSYEQYF
J: TRBJ1-1; size: -; V: TRBV30; D: -; DNA: TGTGCCTGGAACACTAGGACAGAATGGACTGAAGCTTTCTTT; CDR3: CAWNTRTEWTEAFF
J: TRBJ1-3; size: -; V: TRBV6-5; D: -; DNA: TGTGCCGCCCGCCGAGGAAACACCATATATTTT; CDR3: CAARRGNTIYF
J: TRBJ2-3; size: -; V: TRBV9; D: -; DNA: TGTGCCAGCAGCGTAGTTGGGAACCCAAGCACAGATACGCAGTATTTT; CDR3: CASSVVGNPSTDTQYF
J: TRBJ1-4; size: -; V: TRBV28; D: -; DNA: TGTGCCAGCAGTTTATTAGGGGGGCTTGAAAAACTGTTTTTT; CDR3: CASSLLGGLEKLFF
J: TRBJ2-5; size: -; V: TRBV11-2; D: -; DNA: TGTGCCAGCAGCTTGTCGTCCCGGGGGGCGGGTGAGACCCAGTACTTC; CDR3: CASSLSSRGAGETQYF
J: TRBJ2-7; size: -; V: TRBV2; D: -; DNA: TGTGCCAGCAGTGAAGCGCTTCAGAGGGCAGGGGCCTACGAGCAGTACTTC; CDR3: CASSEALQRAGAYEQYF
J: TRBJ2-1; size: -; V: TRBV6-1; D: TRBD2; DNA: TGTGCCAGCAGTGGGGGACTAGCGGACTCCTACAATGAGCAGTTCTTC; CDR3: CASSGGLADSYNEQFF
J: TRBJ2-7; size: -; V: TRBV27; D: TRBD1; DNA: TGTGCCAGCAGTCCTCCGACAGGGGATTTTCACGAGCAGTACTTC; CDR3: CASSPPTGDFHEQYF
J: TRBJ2-5; size: once; V: TRBV12-2; D: -; DNA: TGTGCAAGTCGCTTATCGCAGCAGCACACCCCCCCCAAGAGACCCAGTTTTCGCATCTCCCAGTACTTC; CDR3: CASRLSQQHTPPKRPSFRISQYF
J: TRBJ1-1; size: -; V: TRBV19; D: TRBD1; DNA: TGTGCCAGTAGTGACAGGGGAAACACTGAAGCTTTCTTT; CDR3: CASSDRGNTEAFF
J: TRBJ1-2; size: -; V: TRBV6-1; D: -; DNA: TGTGCCAGCAGTGACACAGGGATAGCTAACTATGGCTACACCTTC; CDR3: CASSDTGIANYGYTF
J: TRBJ1-2; size: -; V: TRBV6-6; D: TRBD1; DNA: TGTGCCAGCAGTCCCAGGACAGGGGGCTTCAACCGTAACTATGGCTACACCTTC; CDR3: CASSPRTGGFNRNYGYTF
J: TRBJ1-5; size: -; V: TRBV2; D: -; DNA: TGTGCCAGCAGCTACCGGGACCAGAATCAGCCCCAGCATTTT; CDR3: CASSYRDQNQPQHF
J: TRBJ1-6; size: once; V: TRBV6-6; D: -; DNA: TGTGCCAGCAGTTACACTGACTCCTATAATTCACCCCTCCACTTT; CDR3: CASSYTDSYNSPLHF
J: TRBJ1-1; size: -; V: TRBV19; D: -; DNA: TGTGCCAGTCTCTCCCGGGATGACACTGAAGCTTTCTTT; CDR3: CASLSRDDTEAFF
J: TRBJ1-5; size: -; V: TRBV20-1; D: -; DNA: TGCAGTGCTAGTAGACAGGATAGCAATCAGCCCCAGCATTTT; CDR3: CSASRQDSNQPQHF